A single sample is the source of the 30 T cell receptor beta chains below, sequenced in a study of T cells in Graves' hyperthyroidism and ophthalmopathy. From RNA transcripts, TCR beta CDR3 regions were amplified. First-round RT-PCR targeting the TCR CDR3 was performed with the HTBI primer set. One entry per CDR3 protein, called by TCRdb with MiXCR from the multiplex PCR reads. The sample holds some 440,000 distinct CDR3 sequences, roughly 14% seen once. The material sequenced was blood. Receptors originate from a woman between 18 and 29 years old with Graves' hyperthyroidism.

Here the CDR3 DNA reads TGTGCCAGCAGTTTATTGTTCCTAGCGGGAAAGGCGAAGACCCAGTACTTC. It encodes CASSLLFLAGKAKTQYF. The V and J genes are TRBV28 and TRBJ2-5, with 9 bases that match TRBD2. The CDR3 has 17 residues. The germline gives CDR1 MDHEN, CDR2 SYDVKM. V was clipped by 1 base and J by 6 bases; unmatched bases: 12. Complete variable domain (other parts from reference TRBV28 and TRBJ2-5): DVKVTQSSRYLVKRTGEKVFLECVQDMDHENMFWYRQDPGLGLRLIYFSYDVKMKEKGDIPEGYSVSREKKERFSLILESASTNQTSMYLCASSLLFLAGKAKTQYFGPGTRLLVL.

The V gene is TRBV12-3 or TRBV12-4, the J gene TRBJ1-1, with TRBD1 identical over 7 bases. Losses at the gene ends were 6 bases for V and 3 bases for J; bases not matched to a gene: 10. This CDR3 region has 15 residues. The CDR3: CASRTPGTVHTEAFF. CDR3 in DNA: TGTGCCAGCAGGACCCCCGGGACAGTCCACACTGAAGCTTTCTTT.

This clonotype was counted many times. This chain links TRBV5-1 with TRBJ2-1, with 11 bases that match TRBD2. Germline V gives CDR1 SGHRS, CDR2 YFSETQ. The CDR3 runs 18 residues. Trimming took 7 bases from V and 1 from J; bases not matched to a gene: 13. The CDR3 DNA is TGCGCCAGCCAGCTCTTAGCGGGAGGGCCTGGGTCCTACAATGAGCAGTTCTTC. Amino acids: CASQLLAGGPGSYNEQFF.

The chain couples TRBV19 to TRBJ1-5; perhaps TRBD1 as D (6 bases). The V end was cut by 5 bases, the J end by 3 bases, with 17 bases between. The germline gives CDR1 LNHDA, CDR2 SQIVND (reference sequence). The CDR3 length is 16 residues. The CDR3 spells CASSPLPGQTNQPQHF. CDR3 nucleotide sequence: TGTGCCAGTAGTCCCCTCCCCGGACAGACCAATCAGCCCCAGCATTTT.

This clonotype appeared many times. The V gene is TRBV5-1, the J gene TRBJ2-3; 8 nucleotides align to TRBD1. CDR3 size: 15 residues. V shed 3 bases and J 1 base; nucleotides not matched to a gene: 4. Germline V gene sequence: CDR1 SGHRS, CDR2 YFSETQ. CDR3 nucleotides: TGCGCCAGCAGCTCACAGGGGGACCGCACAGATACGCAGTATTTT. Amino acids: CASSSQGDRTDTQYF.

The rearrangement links TRBV7-2 to TRBJ2-7; 9 bases align to TRBD1. This CDR3 region has 16 residues. Germline CDR1 is SGHTA and CDR2 is FQGNSA. After removal of 0 bases from V and 2 bases from J, the junction contained 5 bases not matched to a gene. CDR3 amino acids: CASSLADRGSPYEQYF. DNA of the CDR3: TGTGCCAGCAGCTTAGCCGACAGGGGGTCTCCCTACGAGCAGTACTTC.

The V and J genes are TRBV5-4 and TRBJ1-6; TRBD1 aligns across 8 bases. Germline CDR1 is SGHNT and CDR2 is YYREEE (reference sequence). There are 14 residues in the CDR3. Unmatched junction bases numbered 3, after V lost 0 bases and J lost 10 bases. This CDR3 is CASSLVTGGSPLHF. Written as DNA, the CDR3 is TGTGCCAGCAGCTTGGTTACAGGGGGGTCACCCCTCCACTTT.

This clonotype has at least ten counts. Because the CDR3's place on the DNA is in doubt, the DNA is left out and the CDR3 is given as listed by TCRdb. The V and J genes are TRBV12-5 and TRBJ1-1. Germline CDR1 reads LGHNT; CDR2 reads FRNRAP. The CDR3 is made up of 14 amino acids, end residues included. This CDR3 reads CASGLGMGNTEAFF.

This clonotype was detected many times. This chain uses TRBV4-1 with TRBJ1-2; maybe TRBD1 (5 bases). This CDR3 has 13 residues. Trimming pared 8 bases from V and 4 bases from J, leaving 14 bases between. Germline loops: CDR1 MGHRA, CDR2 YSYEKL. CDR3 sequence (DNA): TGCGCCAGCCGCGGGGGGTTCGGCTATGGCTACACCTTC. It specifies CASRGGFGYGYTF.

At least ten counts were recorded for this clonotype. V and J are TRBV2 and TRBJ1-2; TRBD1 is a possible D gene (6 bases). Germline CDR1 reads SNHLY; CDR2 reads FYNNEI. V was trimmed by 4 bases and J by 4 bases, leaving 13 bases between them. The CDR3 runs 14 residues. The CDR3 bases are TGTGCCAGCAGTGGGCCGACAGGAGTCTATGGCTACACCTTC. It is translated as CASSGPTGVYGYTF.

This clonotype was observed at least ten times. This chain connects TRBV12-3 or TRBV12-4 to TRBJ1-2; D gene uncertain. The CDR3 covers 13 residues. V lost 3 bases, J lost 3 bases, and 8 bases lay in between. CDR3 DNA: TGTGCCAGCAGTTTTATAGGGCACTATGGCTACACCTTC. Translation: CASSFIGHYGYTF.

The table lists this clonotype with many counts. The chain links TRBV4-1 to TRBJ2-7; no definite D call. Germline CDR1 reads MGHRA; CDR2 reads YSYEKL. This CDR3 is built from 15 residues. V was clipped by 0 bases and J by 4 bases, with 13 bases between them. The CDR3 coding sequence is TGCGCCAGCAGCCAAGAGGGCAGAGGATTTTACGAGCAGTACTTC. Translating it yields CASSQEGRGFYEQYF.

This clonotype was picked up many times. CDR3 in amino acids: CAWSDGAYNEQFF. The CDR3 DNA reads as TGTGCCTGGAGTGACGGGGCCTACAATGAGCAGTTCTTC. The rearrangement links TRBV30 to TRBJ2-1; the D gene is possibly TRBD2 (5 bases). CDR1 GTSNPN and CDR2 SVGIG come from the germline V gene (reference sequence). The CDR3 contains 13 residues. The V end was cut by 1 base, the J end by 2 bases, with 6 bases between.

This chain connects TRBV2 to TRBJ1-5; D possibly corresponds to TRBD1 (6 bases). V dropped 7 bases and J dropped 1 base, with 23 bases sitting between them. This CDR3 is built from 18 residues. The germline gives CDR1 SNHLY, CDR2 FYNNEI. The CDR3 nucleotides are TGTGCCAGCACCTCGGGGAGGGGGGATTCCTTAAGCAATCAGCCCCAGCATTTT. This gives the protein CASTSGRGDSLSNQPQHF.

This clonotype appeared many times. This chain uses TRBV2 with TRBJ2-1; D is possibly TRBD1 or TRBD2 (5 bases each). The CDR3 is 14 residues long. V lost 10 bases to trimming and J lost 0 bases, with 13 bases between them. CDR1 and CDR2 (germline): SNHLY, FYNNEI. The CDR3 protein is CATVSGRSYNEQFF. The CDR3 coding sequence is TGTGCCACTGTATCGGGGCGCTCCTACAATGAGCAGTTCTTC.

This clonotype appeared many times. This chain joins TRBV2 and TRBJ2-7; no clear D. V was pared by 6 bases and J by 6 bases, with 18 bases between. CDR1 and CDR2 from the germline V gene are SNHLY and FYNNEI. The CDR3 has 14 amino acids. CDR3 DNA sequence: TGTGCCAGCAGGGCGATCGGTCAAATCGGCGAGCAGTACTTC. It codes for CASRAIGQIGEQYF.

In this sample, this clonotype turned up a few times. This chain uses TRBV18 with TRBJ2-5; TRBD1 or TRBD2 may be the D gene (5 bases each). Trimming pared 5 bases from V and 2 bases from J, leaving 15 bases between. CDR3 length: 15 amino acids. The germline V gene has CDR1 KGHSH and CDR2 LQKENI. The CDR3 nucleotides are TGTGCCAGCTCAGCTAACCGGGACCGTCAAGAGACCCAGTACTTC. This sequence encodes CASSANRDRQETQYF.

This clonotype was seen many times. The V gene is TRBV5-1, the J gene TRBJ1-1; tentative D call: TRBD1 (5 bases). The CDR3 spans 13 residues. Germline-derived CDR1 and CDR2 are SGHRS and YFSETQ. V lost 0 bases and J lost 9, with 12 bases in between. CDR3 sequence reads: CASSLGTTDKAFF. The CDR3 DNA sequence: TGCGCCAGCAGCTTGGGGACGACGGACAAAGCTTTCTTT. Based on the CDR3 plus reference TRBV5-1 and TRBJ1-1, the full variable domain is KAGVTQTPRYLIKTRGQQVTLSCSPISGHRSVSWYQQTPGQGLQFLFEYFSETQRNKGNFPGRFSGRQFSNSRSEMNVSTLELGDSALYLCASSLGTTDKAFFGQGTRLTVV.

This clonotype was picked up many times. The chain employs TRBV9 and TRBJ1-4; 10 bases line up with TRBD1. Germline assignment: CDR1 SGDLS and CDR2 YYNGEE. Germline trimming cut 3 bases from V and 8 bases from J; bases unmatched to any gene: 10. CDR3 length: 16 amino acids. CDR3 protein: CASSDDRGPNREKLFF. CDR3 in DNA: TGTGCCAGCAGCGACGACAGGGGGCCGAATCGGGAAAAACTGTTTTTT.

The chain joins TRBV12-3 or TRBV12-4 to TRBJ1-3; D is perhaps TRBD1 (5 bases). Trimming removed 7 bases from V and 0 bases from J, with 10 bases in between. The CDR3 runs to 14 residues. The CDR3 region has the DNA TGTGCCAGCAAACGGGACCTCTCTGGAAACACCATATATTTT. It translates to CASKRDLSGNTIYF.

This sequence joins TRBV6-5 and TRBJ2-7; 9 bases agree with TRBD1. With V trimmed by 2 bases and J by 6 bases, 8 bases remained unmatched. This CDR3 has 15 amino acids. The germline V gene encodes CDR1 MNHEY and CDR2 SVGAGI. The CDR3 nucleotides read TGTGCCAGCAGTTACACTGGGACAGGGTACTTCGAGCAGTACTTC. This translates into CASSYTGTGYFEQYF.

This clonotype was seen at least ten times. The genes are TRBV3-1 and TRBJ1-2; no definite D call. This CDR3 is built from 13 residues. CDR1 and CDR2 from the germline V gene are LGHDT and YNNKEL (reference sequence). The V and J ends lost 3 bases and 0 bases respectively, with 5 bases between them. In nucleotides, the CDR3 is TGTGCCAGCAGCCAGGTAGCTAACTATGGCTACACCTTC. As protein: CASSQVANYGYTF.

This clonotype was recorded many times. V gene TRBV5-1 combines with J gene TRBJ2-1; 8 nucleotides match TRBD2. The germline V gene encodes CDR1 SGHRS and CDR2 YFSETQ. V lost 1 base, J lost 7 bases, and 4 bases stayed unmatched. The CDR3 is 14 amino acids. CDR3 DNA sequence: TGCGCCAGCAGCTTGACGGGGGGGCTGAATGAGCAGTTCTTC. Protein: CASSLTGGLNEQFF.

This clonotype was detected many times. The chain employs TRBV2 and TRBJ2-3; weak D call: TRBD1 (6 bases). Trimming took 8 bases from V and 6 from J, leaving 12 bases between them. CDR1 SNHLY and CDR2 FYNNEI come from the germline V gene. The CDR3 extends over 12 amino acids. CDR3 region: CASSSTGDTQYF. CDR3 coding DNA: TGTGCCAGCTCATCAACAGGGGATACGCAGTATTTT.

The chain recombines TRBV12-3 or TRBV12-4 with TRBJ2-5; TRBD1 matches 12 bases. J was trimmed by 4 bases and V by 4 bases; bases with no gene match: 7. This CDR3 is 16 amino acids long. CDR3 coding DNA: TGTGCCAGCAGTTCGTGGGACAGGGGGCGCGGAGAGACCCAGTACTTC. This sequence encodes CASSSWDRGRGETQYF.

At least ten counts were recorded for this clonotype. The rearrangement links TRBV6-1 to TRBJ2-1, with 7 bases lining up with TRBD1. V trimming: 4 bases; J trimming: 2 bases; junction bases outside the gene matches: 5. The CDR3 covers 15 residues. Per germline, CDR1 MNHNS and CDR2 SASEGT. The chain's CDR3 is CASSVGQEPYNEQFF. Written as DNA, the CDR3 is TGTGCCAGCAGTGTTGGACAGGAGCCCTACAATGAGCAGTTCTTC.

This clonotype was counted only a few times. This may arise from a read error, as a much more abundant clone is one base away. CDR3 loop: CASGQTGTYGYTF. CDR3 coding DNA: TGTGCCAGCGGCCAGACAGGGACCTATGGCTACACCTTC. V is TRBV7-9 and J is TRBJ1-2; 7 bases map to TRBD1. The CDR3 is 13 residues long. CDR1 is SEHNR, CDR2 FQNEAQ, per germline (reference sequence). The V segment lost 8 bases and the J segment 4 bases; nucleotides outside the gene matches: 7.

The chain carries TRBV12-3 or TRBV12-4 and TRBJ2-5; 11 bases are shared with TRBD2. The V and J ends lost 7 bases and 3 bases, in that order; junction bases with no gene match: 4. The CDR3 runs to 14 residues. This CDR3 reads CASKTGLAEETQYF. CDR3 sequence (DNA): TGTGCCAGCAAAACGGGACTAGCGGAAGAGACCCAGTACTTC.

In regard to this clonotype: This may come from a read error, since a much larger clone is one base off. This is likely a read error, given that the CDR3 carries no conserved phenylalanine or tryptophan at its end. V usage is TRBV5-1 and J usage is TRBJ2-5; 9 nucleotides match TRBD1. J lost 2 bases, V lost 7 bases, and 6 bases had no gene match. The CDR3 length is 14 residues. Germline-derived CDR1 and CDR2 are SGHRS and YFSETQ. Here the CDR3 reads CASSRDRAQETQYL. The CDR3 DNA follows: TGCGCCAGCTCACGGGACAGGGCGCAAGAGACCCAGTACCTC.

This sequence joins TRBV20-1 and TRBJ2-3; 10 bases map to TRBD2. The CDR3 extends over 13 amino acids. Losses at the gene ends were 6 bases for V and 3 bases for J; bases not matched to a gene: 3. Per the germline V gene, CDR1 is DFQATT and CDR2 is SNEGSKA (reference sequence). The CDR3 is CSAASGGTDTQYF. The CDR3 DNA follows: TGCAGTGCAGCTAGCGGGGGTACAGATACGCAGTATTTT.